This T cell receptor beta chain was captured in a study of blood T cell repertoires in COVID-19. Study overall: The United States, Italy and Spain were the sources of the acute and convalescent COVID-19 samples. PBMCs, B-cell-depleted T cells, or T cells were the source of the cDNA or gDNA that made up the material.

As processed by the authors: Nucleated cell counts were estimated from reference gene primer amplification. Here immunoSEQ multiplex PCR was the method, and the copy in TCRdb shows in-frame clones only, minus some. V and J calls and clone size are as listed in that table; D and trimming were resolved from the DNA. Of about 180,000 clones detected, 80% appear once; the ten largest clones hold around 6.3%. Trimming cost V 3 bases and J 1 base; bases outside gene matches: 2. Per the germline V gene, CDR1 is KGHSH and CDR2 is LQKENI. The CDR3 consists of 15 residues. V is TRBV18 and J is TRBJ1-5; TRBD1 agrees at 8 bases. The source of this sequence is a man aged 65-85 years with active or convalescent COVID-19. The sample consisted of peripheral blood. CDR3 loop: CASSPQGASNQPQHF. The CDR3 DNA reads TGTGCCAGCTCACCTCAGGGGGCCAGCAATCAGCCCCAGCATTTT.